Presented here are 8 T cell receptor beta chains from one specimen sequenced in a study of T cell clusters in autoimmune cytopenias. TRB was amplified from roughly 250 ng of peripheral blood genomic DNA per sample. TRB was amplified by touch-down multiplex PCR, primer pools A and B combined. TCRdb reanalyzed the multiplex PCR reads and collapses them to one entry per CDR3 protein, without DNA. Recorded for this sample: thousands of distinct CDR3 sequences. The sample consisted of peripheral blood. The receptor source for this set is a human donor with an autoimmune cytopenia or autoimmune hepatitis (not recorded which).

This chain joins TRBV20-1 and TRBJ1-3. This CDR3 is built from 15 residues. Germline CDR1 reads DFQATT; CDR2 reads SNEGSKA (reference sequence). Here the CDR3 reads CSAQLDALRGNTIYF.

This clonotype is identified as medium-sized from frequency. The chain uses TRBV27 and TRBJ2-2. Germline CDR1 is MNHEY and CDR2 is SMNVEV (reference sequence). The CDR3 length is 14 residues. The CDR3 loop reads CASSSGRMTGELFF.

This clonotype is deemed medium-sized by its frequency. The chain uses TRBV27 and TRBJ1-2; TCRdb calls TRBD1, which cannot be checked without DNA. CDR3 length: 15 amino acids. The germline V gene has CDR1 MNHEY and CDR2 SMNVEV (reference sequence). CDR3 sequence: CASSRYRVSSYGYTF.

V is TRBV24-1 and J is TRBJ1-2; lacking DNA, the TRBD1 call made by TCRdb goes unchecked. Germline CDR1 and CDR2: KGHDR and SFDVKD. This CDR3 region has 16 residues. Here the CDR3 reads CATSETDRAGVYGYTF.

The chain is built from TRBV27 and TRBJ2-2; the TRBD2 assignment by TCRdb is unverifiable without DNA. The germline V gene encodes CDR1 MNHEY and CDR2 SMNVEV (reference sequence). The CDR3 length is 14 residues. The chain's CDR3 is CASSIRESPGELFF.

This chain joins TRBV5-6 and TRBJ1-2; TCRdb's D call of TRBD1 is untestable without DNA. The CDR3 sequence is 12 residues long. The germline V gene has CDR1 SGHDT and CDR2 YYEEEE. The CDR3 here is CASSPGQTGYTF.

The chain combines TRBV27 with TRBJ2-3; the TCRdb call, TRBD2, lacks DNA for checking. The CDR3 is 16 residues long. In germline, CDR1 is MNHEY, CDR2 SMNVEV (reference sequence). CDR3 amino acids: CASSLGLAGGVDTQYF.

Judged by frequency, this clonotype is medium-sized. The V gene is TRBV5-5, the J gene TRBJ2-1. Germline CDR1 SGHKS, CDR2 YYEKEE (reference sequence). The CDR3 extends over 14 amino acids. This CDR3 reads CASSPTTQYNEQFF.